The T cell receptor beta chain described here comes from a study of cytomegalovirus exposure and HLA in healthy donors (dated 2017 in TCRdb). Describing the broader study: An earlier analysis of a few hundred of the donors reported 276 Gb of sequence data and 117 million unique TCR beta sequences obtained from approximately 180 million T cells. All discovery cohort repertoires had been generated using a single sequencing platform. Donor age, sex, ethnicity and CMV serostatus were compiled alongside the repertoire data. The study aimed to test whether signatures of past pathogen exposure could be identified by cataloging public T cell receptors. Typing coverage varied by locus: about 629-640 donors for A, B, C, DRB1 and DQB1; approximately 500 for DQA1; around 610 for DPA1; around 450 for DPB1. To predict cytomegalovirus infection status, the study combined high-throughput TCR immunosequencing, statistical association of individual TCRs with disease status, and machine learning. Along with the approximately 650-subject first cohort, a separate validation cohort of over 90 different subjects was used. Of the roughly 400 genotyped donors, 65% to 90% fell in the genetic ancestry cluster associated with self-reported Caucasian donors. Across some 400 genotyped donors of the cohort, an average of about 240,000 unique TCR beta nucleotide sequences per donor were sequenced, and roughly 17% of those sequences were non-productive. In the later analysis, no new phenotypic data were used to find candidate immune exposures; instead, reliance was placed on TCR beta sequences and their occurrence across donors. Both class I and class II loci were covered by HLA typing, at four-digit resolution. To decide whether each TCR beta V gene segment behaved as functional or pseudogenic, an earlier analysis of some 600 of the donors relied on high-throughput TCR beta sequencing. To study patterns of TCR occurrence, a later analysis re-analyzed previously published TCR beta repertoires from more than 550 donors and added high-resolution HLA genotyping. Roughly 300 gigabases of sequencing data and around 85 million unique TCR sequences made up an early release that covered several hundred HLA-typed donors. Roughly five DR-DQ haplotypes were treated as single units for association and clustering because of strong linkage in the cohort. Using immunosequencing, the study profiled T cell repertoires from fewer than 700 subjects and related those repertoires to cytomegalovirus serostatus. In a later genetic analysis, genome-wide SNP genotypes for about three fifths of the 666 donors were used, and that subset was treated as a discovery cohort. Results the study describes overall, beyond this receptor: Because the 87-base-pair reads could not distinguish some IMGT-functional V segments, including TRBV6-2 and TRBV6-3, those segments were excluded. According to a later genetic analysis, donors in an Asian-associated ancestry cluster had fewer N-insertions in productive TCRs than the approximately 630-donor mean. At a false discovery rate of 0.05, a later analysis linked under 20,000 TCR beta sequences to specific HLA alleles. A further reported finding was that TCR beta sequences accurately predicted the HLA-A and HLA-B alleles for most subjects in the first cohort. A few of the identified cytomegalovirus-associated TCR beta chains were confirmed in vitro to be specific for cytomegalovirus antigens. Broadly in line with IMGT annotations, most TCR beta V segments showed up in productive rearrangements about 87% or about 30% of the time in an earlier analysis of around 550 of the donors. A later analysis found that TCR association rates varied across HLA loci, with DRB1 alleles showing the most associated TCRs and HLA-C alleles the fewest. The earlier analysis of nearly 600 of the donors excluded 15 to 20 rarely observed V segments, including chromosome 9 orphons, because counts were too low. According to the authors, the approach could potentially be generalized to other disease states and immunological phenotypes. Because some donors lacked HLA typing at each locus, the association tests relied only on the typed subset. Compared with equally common non-associated chains, HLA-associated TCR beta chains in a later analysis were more clonally expanded and had lower generation probabilities. Immune exposure information for the cohort was limited to CMV serostatus. The cohort was sequenced for TCR beta chains only, and without alpha or paired-chain data the features that could be detected were limited. Most CMV-associated TCR beta chains appeared to be HLA-restricted in a later analysis, and the HLA associations seemed to be driven largely by CMV exposure. Sequencing depth was assumed to be roughly uniform across donors in the presence/absence analyses, though that assumption may not hold. An association between a missense DCLRE1C variant and V-gene and J-gene trimming of TCR beta chains was found in a later genetic analysis and replicated in an independent cohort. The study gave a list of 150 to 200 TCR beta chains associated with cytomegalovirus. A later analysis reported that several top co-occurrence clusters appeared linked to parvovirus B19, influenza, CMV and Epstein-Barr virus. In both the original and validation cohorts, the classifier was reported to diagnose cytomegalovirus status with high specificity and sensitivity. Correlated functional status among segregating V segments might be attributable to linkage disequilibrium, but an unknown experimental factor could not be ruled out. A group of highly shared sequence variants was considered likely to be a technical artifact of the sequencing pipeline. Strong co-occurrence of HLA alleles, especially DR and DQ, made assigning TCR associations to individual alleles difficult. Across donors, most TCR sequences were observed very rarely, whereas some public TCRs were present in many individuals.

Library generation was performed with the immunoSEQ multiplex PCR assay. A mixture of 60 forward primers for TCR Vbeta segments and 13 reverse primers for TCR Jbeta segments was used in the multiplex PCR. The CDR3 region of rearranged TCR beta genes was amplified from genomic DNA with a multiplex PCR assay. The amplified TCR beta libraries were sequenced on the Illumina HiSeq System as 87-base-pair reads. As for the original processing: A later analysis counted tens of millions of unique TCR beta chains across the 550 to 700 repertoires, and 9.5 million to 11 million of these chains were shared by at least two donors. To remove PCR and sequencing errors, raw reads were error-corrected and collapsed into unique sequences using a nearest-neighbor algorithm that merged closely related sequences. V, D and J gene segments were assigned by aligning CDR3 sequences to IMGT reference sequences. Each retained sequence needed at least a six-nucleotide match to both a V gene segment and a J gene segment. A rearrangement was called productive if the CDR3 had no stop codons and remained in frame with V and J, and every other rearrangement was called non-productive. Following IMGT convention, CDR3 was defined as the stretch from the second conserved V-encoded cysteine up to the conserved J-encoded phenylalanine. Sequences without an unambiguous match to a single V gene segment were excluded from the earlier analysis of 450 to 650 of the donors. An earlier analysis of around 600 of the donors classified V segments as functional when productive rearrangements were above 56.7% and as segregating when the standard deviation between donors was above 5%. To diagnose cytomegalovirus status from the catalog of TCR beta chain sequences, a statistical classification framework was built. V and J gene assignment, in a later analysis, came from comparing TCR nucleotide sequences with IMGT/GENE-DB human TR gene sequences. In a later analysis, CDR3 sequences and most-parsimonious VDJ recombination scenarios were assigned using the TCRdist pipeline. In a later analysis, each TCR beta chain was defined by its CDR3 amino acid sequence together with its V-gene family, and reads lacking a unique V-gene family were excluded. In a later analysis, around 650 highly shared, low-generation-probability nucleotide sequences were removed to address suspected cross-contamination and a sequencing artifact. For each public chain, a later analysis derived a clonal expansion index from normalized ranks of inferred template counts within each repertoire. In a later analysis, generation probabilities were computed with a VDJ recombination model fitted to out-of-frame rearrangements, and the resulting probabilities were checked against IGoR. Hypergeometric tests were used in a later analysis to score TCR-TCR, TCR-HLA and TCR-CMV co-occurrence, with a repertoire-size bias correction applied to the TCR pairs. In a later analysis, false discovery rates were estimated by permuting HLA or CMV assignments 20 times. A later analysis grouped co-occurring TCRs with DBSCAN, adding TCRdist sequence similarity when clustering within HLA-allele-positive subsets. Co-occurrence clustering excluded repertoires with fewer than 30,000 or more than 120,000 public chains, plus five with anomalous nucleotide sharing. Entries here come from immuneACCESS through TCRdb and include only in-frame sequences with V and J called. Some clones fail to appear in such tables; in the studies checked, an unresolved V gene covers under half of the shortfall, and the cause of the remainder is unknown. Clone size and the V and J calls come from that table; the DNA yielded D and trimming. For this sample the table gives 100,000 to 150,000 clones, of which 65% to 80% were detected only once. The ten top clones hold 9.5% to 15% of the sample.

In total, roughly 710 healthy bone marrow donors made up the cohort. All cohort members were sampled while nominally healthy, although unrecorded immune exposures were likely present. The donor tested CMV seropositive, placing the donor among the approximately 290 seropositive members of the cohort. Every donor gave a peripheral blood sample, and the peripheral blood mononuclear cells from that sample were used for TCR beta sequencing. The Qiagen DNeasy Blood Extraction Kit was used to extract genomic DNA from the blood cell samples. With respect to this clone: The antigen it binds to is not known. The sample holds no much larger clone one base away, and base qualities are not on file.

Relative to germline, V is missing 5 bases and J is missing 0 bases, with 12 bases of the junction outside any gene match. The germline V gene yields SGHAT for CDR1 and FQNNGV for CDR2. The CDR3 holds 18 amino acids from the cysteine to the phenylalanine. Only CDR3 DNA remains: 54 bases, in frame from the first base. The source of this sequence is a woman aged 40-49 years in good health and CMV-seropositive. Sequencing input: PBMCs. The chain is made from TRBV11-2 and TRBJ2-3; 9 central nucleotides agree with TRBD2. CDR3 reads: CASSTGLARGWSTDTQYF. The DNA is TGTGCCAGCAGCACCGGACTAGCGAGGGGGTGGAGCACAGATACGCAGTATTTT.